These 8 T cell receptor beta chains were sequenced from one sample in a study of beta chain features in type 1 diabetes. Study-wide points: For Type 1 diabetes patients, all four CD4+ subsets carried TCRB CDR3s that were moderately but significantly shorter.

All of the isolated RNA was reverse transcribed, so expressed TCRB transcripts were sequenced. Profiled with immunoSEQ multiplex PCR; TCRdb holds only in-frame clones, not every one. The sample has some 190,000 clones; 7.8% are singletons. For these TCRs, the target antigens are not known. The sequenced sample was central memory CD4+ T cells from blood. Source of these receptors: a woman between 40 and 50 years old with type 1 diabetes.

This clone was observed a handful of times. The chain joins TRBV6-5 to TRBJ1-5, with no clear D. CDR3 size: 14 residues. Germline loops: CDR1 MNHEY, CDR2 SVGAGI. V lost 5 bases to trimming and J lost 0 bases, with 8 bases between them. CDR3 region: CASSIQYSNQPQHF. CDR3 bases: TGTGCCAGCAGTATACAGTATAGCAATCAGCCCCAGCATTTT.

This chain uses TRBV6-5 with TRBJ1-6, with D unresolved. The CDR3 has 15 amino acids. Per the germline V gene, CDR1 is MNHEY and CDR2 is SVGAGI. Trimming left V 6 bases short and J 2 bases short, with 11 bases between. This chain's CDR3 is CASRRVYAYNSPLHF. Here the CDR3 DNA reads TGTGCCAGCAGACGGGTGTACGCCTATAATTCACCCCTCCACTTT.

The genes are TRBV5-1 and TRBJ2-5, with D perhaps TRBD2 (6 bases). From germline, CDR1 is SGHRS and CDR2 YFSETQ. This CDR3 is built from 15 residues. V was shortened by 0 bases and J by 4 bases, with 13 bases between the two germline ends. Written as DNA, the CDR3 is TGCGCCAGCAGCTTGGATCTTCGGGGGAGAGAGACCCAGTACTTC. This encodes CASSLDLRGRETQYF.

A few counts support this clone. This chain joins TRBV2 and TRBJ2-7; unclear D gene. This CDR3 has 13 amino acids. In germline, CDR1 is SNHLY, CDR2 FYNNEI. V dropped 4 bases and J dropped 2 bases, with 9 bases sitting between them. The CDR3 protein is CASSGDKPYEQYF. CDR3 nucleotide sequence: TGTGCCAGCAGTGGTGACAAGCCCTACGAGCAGTACTTC.

This clone was counted only a few times. The chain employs TRBV28 and TRBJ1-2; the D is unclear. Germline CDR1 is MDHEN and CDR2 is SYDVKM. This CDR3 is built from 16 residues. V lost 5 bases and J lost 2, with 18 bases in between. As DNA, the CDR3 is TGTGCCAGCAGTCCTTCCGACACGCGCGGGAACTATGGCTACACCTTC. It translates to CASSPSDTRGNYGYTF.

For this clone: This same CDR3 is encoded by further DNA sequences in the sample. The rearrangement joins TRBV7-9 to TRBJ1-4; no definite D call. This CDR3 contains 14 residues. Looked up from germline, CDR1 is SEHNR and CDR2 is FQNEAQ (reference sequence). With 0 bases removed from V and 5 bases from J, the gap between germline ends came to 7 bases. CDR3 loop: CASSLAGQNEKLFF. The DNA of the CDR3 is TGTGCCAGCAGCTTAGCGGGCCAGAATGAAAAACTGTTTTTT. Combining the CDR3 with reference TRBV7-9 and TRBJ1-4 gives the whole variable domain DTGVSQNPRHKITKRGQNVTFRCDPISEHNRLYWYRQTLGQGPEFLTYFQNEAQLEKSRLLSDRFSAERPKGSFSTLEIQRTEQGDSAMYLCASSLAGQNEKLFFGSGTQLSVL.

The chain recombines TRBV15 with TRBJ1-1; D remains unclear. Trimming took off 0 bases at V and 5 bases at J, with 16 bases between the two ends. Germline CDR1 reads LNHNV; CDR2 reads YYDKDF (reference sequence). CDR3 length: 16 residues. CDR3 in DNA: TGTGCCACCAGCAGAGATTATTTAGCCGGGAGGACTGAAGCTTTCTTT. As protein: CATSRDYLAGRTEAFF.

This clone was detected only a few times. The rearrangement uses TRBV28 and TRBJ1-1; D call uncertain. Germline V gives CDR1 MDHEN, CDR2 SYDVKM. The CDR3 runs 15 residues. Trimming stripped 3 bases from V and 3 bases from J, with 14 bases between. CDR3 region: CASSFGRSRDTEAFF. CDR3 nucleotide sequence: TGTGCCAGCAGTTTTGGGAGGTCTCGGGACACTGAAGCTTTCTTT.